This T cell receptor (beta chain) was recorded in a study of cytomegalovirus exposure and HLA in healthy donors. Looking at the study overall: The 120 validation repertoires were produced on the same platform as the roughly 700 repertoires of the first cohort. This was reported in a later analysis.

While the first cohort had some 700 subjects, the donors belonged to the separate validation cohort of 100 to 150 subjects. On this clone: Its antigen is not identified.

General study findings and limits: Reports credit the classifier with highly specific, highly sensitive diagnosis of cytomegalovirus status. Rarity characterized most TCR sequences, yet some public TCRs appeared in many donors.

The assay was immunoSEQ multiplex PCR, and TCRdb's table has in-frame clones only and misses some. Of 90,000 to 150,000 clones in the sample, approximately 91% were seen once. CDR1 is MRHNA and CDR2 is SNTAGT in the germline V gene. The CDR3 is 14 residues long. The V gene end was trimmed by 5 bases and the J gene end by 5 bases; junction bases not matched to a gene: 4. V and J are TRBV6-4 and TRBJ2-1, with 9 nucleotides matching TRBD2. This sequence was found in a man younger than 35 in good health and CMV-seropositive. The source material was PBMCs. The CDR3 region is CASSPSGENNEQFF. The DNA of the CDR3 is TGTGCCAGCAGTCCTAGCGGGGAAAACAATGAGCAGTTCTTC.